The 9 T cell receptor beta chains presented below share a single source sample, sequenced in a study of cytomegalovirus exposure and HLA in healthy donors. PCR amplification relied on 60 Vbeta primers (plus 13 Jbeta primers). Repertoires were generated with immunoSEQ multiplex PCR, while TCRdb's copy carries only in-frame clones and drops some. This sample has approximately 92,000 clones, with roughly 63% found just once. Sequencing input: PBMCs. These receptors originate from a man aged 50 to 60 in good health and CMV-seronegative.

This clone was recorded a few times. This chain uses TRBV2 with TRBJ2-7; 9 nucleotides line up with TRBD2. Per germline, CDR1 SNHLY and CDR2 FYNNEI. The CDR3 has 13 residues. V dropped 7 bases and J dropped 7; count of bases not matched to a gene: 8. DNA for the CDR3: TGTGCCAGCACCAGCGGGAGGTTGGGGGAGCAGTACGTC. Amino acid sequence: CASTSGRLGEQYV.

The rearrangement joins TRBV7-3 to TRBJ2-1, with 8 positions matching TRBD1. The V gene end was trimmed by 6 bases and the J gene end by 2 bases; junction bases not matched to a gene: 6. This CDR3 has 15 amino acids. Germline-derived CDR1 and CDR2 are SGHTA and FQGTGA. The CDR3, as DNA: TGTGCCAGCAGTTCTGGGGGACAGGCCTACAATGAGCAGTTCTTC. It translates to CASSSGGQAYNEQFF.

The rearrangement links TRBV5-4 to TRBJ2-1; the D is unclear. This CDR3 region has 14 residues. CDR1 is SGHNT and CDR2 is YYREEE in the germline V gene (reference sequence). The germline V and J ends were trimmed by 0 bases and 4 bases, with 8 bases remaining between them. CDR3 residues: CASSLVAVYNEQFF. The CDR3 region has the DNA TGTGCCAGCAGCTTGGTCGCAGTGTACAATGAGCAGTTCTTC.

The chain combines TRBV7-2 with TRBJ1-6, with 7 bases lining up with TRBD1. Losses at the gene ends were 3 bases for V and 7 bases for J; bases not matched to a gene: 6. The CDR3 totals 15 residues. CDR1 is SGHTA, CDR2 FQGNSA, per germline. Here the CDR3 reads CASSFLGQSNSPLHF. The CDR3 DNA is TGTGCCAGCAGCTTCCTGGGACAGAGCAATTCACCCCTCCACTTT.

The genes are TRBV6-1 and TRBJ1-1; D not certain. The CDR3 sequence is 11 residues long. V lost 6 bases and J 2 bases, leaving 4 bases between the germline ends. CDR1 and CDR2 (germline): MNHNS, SASEGT. CDR3 coding DNA: TGTGCCAGCAGCAAAAACACTGAAGCTTTCTTT. Protein product: CASSKNTEAFF.

This clone occurred a few times. The rearrangement joins TRBV5-4 to TRBJ2-1; 8 bases agree with TRBD2. Unmatched junction bases numbered 5, after V lost 0 bases and J lost 6 bases. The CDR3 spans 15 residues. CDR1 is SGHNT, CDR2 YYREEE, per germline (reference sequence). For the CDR3, the DNA is TGTGCCAGCAGCTTGGGACACGGGGGGGCCAATGAGCAGTTCTTC. Its translation is CASSLGHGGANEQFF.

This clone was detected a few times. The chain carries TRBV4-2 and TRBJ2-2, with D maybe TRBD2 (6 bases). The V end was cut by 1 base, the J end by 3 bases, with 6 bases between. This CDR3 spans 14 amino acids. Germline V gives CDR1 LGHNA, CDR2 YNFKEQ. The CDR3 nucleotides are TGTGCCAGCAGCCAAGGACTAGACACCGGGGAGCTGTTTTTT. Translated, it gives CASSQGLDTGELFF.

Only one count was recorded for this clone. The chain couples TRBV4-2 to TRBJ2-3, with 8 nucleotides matching TRBD2. CDR3 length: 14 residues. With 5 bases clipped from V and 5 bases from J, the junction kept 6 bases outside the gene matches. The V gene's germline CDR1 is LGHNA and CDR2 YNFKEQ. For the CDR3, the DNA is TGTGCCAGCAGCTATCTTAGCGGGATAGATACGCAGTATTTT. Encoded protein: CASSYLSGIDTQYF.

This clone was found a few times. This chain joins TRBV28 and TRBJ1-4; 7 bases map to TRBD1. J gave up 4 bases and V 11 bases, and 4 bases lay outside the gene matches. This CDR3 spans 12 amino acids. Per germline, CDR1 MDHEN and CDR2 SYDVKM. CDR3: CAGGQHNEKLFF. The CDR3 DNA reads TGTGCCGGGGGACAGCATAATGAAAAACTGTTTTTT.